This record looks at one T cell receptor beta chain sequence and its context. This record belongs to a study of T cell responses to AZD1222 COVID-19 vaccine. The CDR3 loop spans 16 amino acids. J gave up 3 bases and V 0 bases, and 3 bases lay outside the gene matches. The germline V gene encodes CDR1 MRHNA and CDR2 SNTAGT. Method: immunoSEQ multiplex PCR; TCRdb's copy keeps in-frame clones and lacks some. This sample has 80,000 to 90,000 clones, with 90% found just once. Sequenced material: peripheral blood, taken 28 days after the second AZD1222 dose. The sequence came from an adult who received the AZD1222 COVID-19 vaccine. The chain couples TRBV6-4 to TRBJ2-3; 10 bases fit TRBD2. CDR3 in DNA: TGTGCCAGCAGTGACTCGAGCGGGGGGGCAACAGATACGCAGTATTTT. This encodes CASSDSSGGATDTQYF.